A single sample gave rise to the 4 T cell receptor beta chains below, sequenced in a study of lymphopenia after photon versus proton radiotherapy. TCRdb's copy holds only in-frame clones and misses some; the assay was immunoSEQ multiplex PCR. The profile covers around 28,000 clones, with roughly four fifths appearing a single time and approximately 31% taken by the ten largest. The sequencing here drew on peripheral blood, taken from a patient treated with photon-based radiotherapy. These receptors were obtained from a man aged 45 to 65 with gastric cancer.

This chain uses TRBV30 with TRBJ1-2, with D possibly TRBD1 on 6 matching bases. V was clipped by 2 bases and J by 5 bases, with 15 bases between them. CDR1 is GTSNPN and CDR2 is SVGIG in the germline V gene (reference sequence). This CDR3 contains 14 residues. CDR3 amino acids: CAWSLGGHPYGYTF. The CDR3 DNA follows: TGTGCCTGGAGTCTTGGGGGGCATCCGTATGGCTACACCTTC.

This clone was detected only once. This chain joins TRBV4-2 and TRBJ2-2; TRBD1 or TRBD2 may be the D gene (7 bases each). This CDR3 is built from 15 residues. Germline CDR1 LGHNA, CDR2 YNFKEQ. The ends were cut back, 5 bases at V and 5 bases at J, with 15 bases in the middle. DNA for the CDR3: TGTGCCAGCAGCTTGGGTCAGGGGGGGACCGGGGAGCTGTTTTTT. Translating it yields CASSLGQGGTGELFF.

In this sample, this clone turned up a few times. The rearrangement links TRBV2 to TRBJ2-4; 7 bases line up with TRBD1. Germline assignment: CDR1 SNHLY and CDR2 FYNNEI. This CDR3 contains 14 residues. The trim removed 8 bases at V and 6 bases at J, leaving 10 bases unmatched. The CDR3 protein is CASSRGPTGNIQYF. CDR3 DNA: TGTGCCAGCTCGAGGGGGCCCACGGGAAACATTCAGTACTTC.

The genes are TRBV6-1 and TRBJ1-2; D not certain. The CDR3 is 14 amino acids. The germline CDR1 and CDR2 sequences are MNHNS and SASEGT. The V and J ends lost 3 bases and 4 bases respectively, with 12 bases between them. CDR3 loop: CASSEARKGYGYTF. The CDR3 DNA reads as TGTGCCAGCAGTGAGGCGAGAAAGGGCTATGGCTACACCTTC.